Listed here are 4 T cell receptor beta chains from one sample, sequenced in a study of response to subunit inactivated influenza vaccine. Each CDR3 protein is one row after TCRdb ran MiXCR on the RT-PCR reads. The data hold approximately 170,000 distinct CDR3 sequences, with approximately 12% observed a single time. Another study also made use of these data, one on T cells expressing NK-cell markers. That source adds: With UMIs, 5'RACE template switching was used to make TCR beta cDNA.

The sample in question was CD8+ T cells sorted from PBMCs, obtained about 11 days after vaccination. Receptors originate from a man aged 45 to 65 who received an inactivated influenza vaccine.

The J gene is TRBJ1-6, the V gene TRBV7-2; 7 bases are shared with TRBD1. The V gene's germline CDR1 is SGHTA and CDR2 FQGNSA. The CDR3 totals 15 residues. Germline trimming cut 4 bases from V and 7 bases from J; bases unmatched to any gene: 7. The CDR3 loop reads CASSSRQGTNSPLHF. Here the CDR3 DNA reads TGTGCCAGCAGCTCCCGACAGGGCACCAATTCACCCCTCCACTTT.

In its sample, this clonotype was seen a few times. The V call is TRBV12-3 or TRBV12-4, the J call TRBJ2-2; D unclear. The CDR3 consists of 11 residues. V lost 5 bases, J lost 7 bases, and 5 bases lay in between. The CDR3 is CASSGNGELFF. The CDR3 nucleotides read TGTGCCAGCAGTGGGAACGGGGAGCTGTTTTTT.

In this sample, this clonotype turned up many times. This chain uses TRBV20-1 with TRBJ2-1; TRBD2 matches at 9 bases. Germline CDR1 is DFQATT and CDR2 is SNEGSKA (reference sequence). The CDR3 is made up of 16 amino acids. V lost 1 base, J lost 2 bases, and 6 bases stayed unmatched. DNA for the CDR3: TGCAGTGCTAGAGGTTTAGCGGGGGCCGCCTACAATGAGCAGTTCTTC. Protein sequence: CSARGLAGAAYNEQFF.

This clonotype was recorded many times. This sequence joins TRBV4-3 and TRBJ2-5; no clear D. Germline-derived CDR1 and CDR2 are LGHNA and YSLEER. The CDR3 sequence is 14 residues long. Trimming pared 3 bases from V and 2 bases from J, leaving 10 bases between. CDR3 sequence reads: CASSHLLGQETQYF. The CDR3, as DNA: TGCGCCAGCAGCCACCTTCTAGGACAAGAGACCCAGTACTTC.